The source of this T cell receptor beta chain is a study of T cells after posttransplantation cyclophosphamide. The study, taken as a whole, reports: Later blood repertoires were often dominated by clones from the donor CD8+ memory compartment. Recipient CMV seropositivity and CMV reactivation strongly tracked TRB clonality.

To note about this clone: What it recognizes is unknown.

A marrow graft followed busulfan-fludarabine conditioning, with cyclophosphamide on days +3 and +4. The data were produced by immunoSEQ multiplex PCR, yet TCRdb's version contains in-frame clones alone and is incomplete. The sample includes some 17,000 clones, 92% of them seen just once. V lost 2 bases to trimming and J lost 4 bases, with 9 bases between them. In germline, CDR1 is SGHRS, CDR2 YFSETQ. The CDR3 sequence is 13 residues long. Sample: CD4+ T cells sorted from blood, taken after allogeneic stem cell transplant with posttransplant cyclophosphamide. The source is a male patient over 55 who received an allogeneic stem cell transplant from a related donor and was CMV-positive. Some T cells may be graft donor cells. The gene calls are TRBV5-1 and TRBJ2-5, with D unresolved. The CDR3 DNA sequence: TGCGCCAGCAGCTTTAGTGCGTCAGAGACCCAGTACTTC. This sequence encodes CASSFSASETQYF.